This T cell receptor beta chain came from a study of blood T cell repertoires in COVID-19. The CDR3 totals 19 residues. V dropped 4 bases and J dropped 0; count of bases not matched to a gene: 11. Germline CDR1 and CDR2: LNHDA and SQIVND (reference sequence). Produced via immunoSEQ multiplex PCR; TCRdb's table is partial and in-frame only. This sample has fewer than 200,000 clones, with about 85% found just once. Sequenced material: peripheral blood. The chain recombines TRBV19 with TRBJ2-6; 8 bases match TRBD1. The TCR was taken from a human donor with acute or convalescent COVID-19. The donor label of this sample is uncertain. CDR3 protein: CASSTRYTGGFSGANVLTF. CDR3 in DNA: TGTGCCAGTAGTACGCGGTATACAGGGGGTTTCTCTGGGGCCAACGTCCTGACTTTC.